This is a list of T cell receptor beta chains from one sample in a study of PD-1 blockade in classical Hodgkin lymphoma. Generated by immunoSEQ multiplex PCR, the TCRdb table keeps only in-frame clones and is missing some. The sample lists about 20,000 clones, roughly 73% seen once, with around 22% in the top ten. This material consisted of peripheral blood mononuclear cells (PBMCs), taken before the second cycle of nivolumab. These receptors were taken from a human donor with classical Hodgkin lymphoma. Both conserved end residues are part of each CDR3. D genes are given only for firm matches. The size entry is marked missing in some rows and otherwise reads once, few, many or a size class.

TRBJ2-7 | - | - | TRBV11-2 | TGTGCCAGCAGCTTAGGGACAGCTTCAAACTACGAGCAGTACTTC | CASSLGTASNYEQYF
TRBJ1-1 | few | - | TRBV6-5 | TGTGCCAGCAGTTACGGGGGGGCGGGGGAAGCTTTCTTT | CASSYGGAGEAFF
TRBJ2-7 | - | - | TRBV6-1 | TGTGCCAGCGGTTTGAATTCCTACGAGCAGTACTTC | CASGLNSYEQYF
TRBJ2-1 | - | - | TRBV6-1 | TGTGCCAGCAGCTCCGGGAGCCTGGACAATGAGCAGTTCTTC | CASSSGSLDNEQFF
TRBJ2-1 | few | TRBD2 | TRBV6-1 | TGTGCCAGCAGTGAACGGCTAGCGGGAGGGTCGAGCGGTGTCAATGAGCAGTTCTTC | CASSERLAGGSSGVNEQFF
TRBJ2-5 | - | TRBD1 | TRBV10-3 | TGTGCCATCAGTGCCGCACCGGGACAGGGGGGCCAAGAGACCCAGTACTTC | CAISAAPGQGGQETQYF
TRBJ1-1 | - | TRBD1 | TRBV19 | TGTGCCAGTAGTAATCCGGGACAGGGGCCAGTGGACACTGAAGCTTTCTTT | CASSNPGQGPVDTEAFF
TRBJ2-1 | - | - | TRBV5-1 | TGCGCCAGCAGCTGGTTAGGGTCCAATGAGCAGTTCTTC | CASSWLGSNEQFF
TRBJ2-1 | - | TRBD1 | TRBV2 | TGTGCCAGCAAACCGGACAGGGAAACCTACAATGAGCAGTTCTTC | CASKPDRETYNEQFF
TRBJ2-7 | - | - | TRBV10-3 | TGTGCCATCAGCGGTGCACAGACCTACGAGCAGTACTTC | CAISGAQTYEQYF